This T cell receptor (beta chain) was identified in a study of cytomegalovirus exposure and HLA in healthy donors. Study information: In a later analysis, the approximately 110 validation repertoires were reported to have used the same platform as the roughly 730 first-cohort repertoires. Findings of the study overall: Researchers counted 150 to 200 TCR beta chains as cytomegalovirus-associated.

Data came from immunoSEQ multiplex PCR; TCRdb stores just in-frame clones and leaves some out. The data hold roughly 59,000 clones, with 95% observed a single time. With regard to this clone: The antigen remains undetermined.

V lost 7 bases and J 2 bases, leaving 15 bases between the germline ends. This CDR3 contains 14 residues. Per the germline V gene, CDR1 is LGHNT and CDR2 is FRNRAP. J is TRBJ2-7 and V is TRBV12-5, with D unclear. The TCR sequence derives from a young woman in good health and CMV-seropositive. Sequencing was done on a sample of PBMCs. CDR3 DNA: TGTGCTAGTGCTATCTCAGGCAGGCCCTACGAGCAGTACTTC. It is translated as CASAISGRPYEQYF.